A selection of T cell receptor beta chains follows, all from one sample in a study of blood T cell repertoires in COVID-19. The protocol was immunoSEQ multiplex PCR, while the TCRdb copy is restricted to in-frame clones and leaves out a portion. The sample lists around 700,000 clones, about 90% occurring once. Sequenced input: peripheral blood. These receptors were collected from a woman aged 18-30 years with acute or convalescent COVID-19. The CDR3 runs from the conserved cysteine through the conserved F or W. D genes are given only for firm matches. Some rows mark clone size as missing; the rest say once, few, many or name a class of expanded clone.

len: 17
d_gene: TRBD2
v_gene: TRBV4-3
j_gene: TRBJ2-3
abundance: -
CDR3nt: TGCGCCAGCAGCCAATTAGGGCTAGCGGGGGGCACAGATACGCAGTATTTT
CDR3aa: CASSQLGLAGGTDTQYF

len: 15
d_gene: -
v_gene: TRBV4-1
j_gene: TRBJ1-2
abundance: once
CDR3nt: TGCGCCAGCAGCCAAGGGGCCAGGGGATCGTATGGCTACACCTTC
CDR3aa: CASSQGARGSYGYTF

len: 15
d_gene: -
v_gene: TRBV9
j_gene: TRBJ1-2
abundance: -
CDR3nt: TGTGCCAGCAGCGTAGCCCCGGGATCGGACTATGGCTACACCTTC
CDR3aa: CASSVAPGSDYGYTF

len: 15
d_gene: TRBD1
v_gene: TRBV11-2
j_gene: TRBJ1-2
abundance: -
CDR3nt: TGTGCCAGCAGCCCACAACAGGGGGTAGTGAGCGGCTACACCTTC
CDR3aa: CASSPQQGVVSGYTF

len: 13
d_gene: -
v_gene: TRBV18
j_gene: TRBJ2-7
abundance: once
CDR3nt: TGTGCCAGCTCACCGCGGCTAGCTTACGAGCAGTACTTC
CDR3aa: CASSPRLAYEQYF

len: 18
d_gene: -
v_gene: TRBV19
j_gene: TRBJ1-1
abundance: -
CDR3nt: TGTGCCAGTAGTCCCGTCCGGGAGCGGCCGGTCTTCGACACTGAAGCTTTCTTT
CDR3aa: CASSPVRERPVFDTEAFF

len: 16
d_gene: TRBD1
v_gene: TRBV3-1/TRBV3-2
j_gene: TRBJ1-2
abundance: -
CDR3nt: TGTGCCAGCAGCCAGGTTCCAGGGGGCAGTTTGGGTGGCTACACCTTC
CDR3aa: CASSQVPGGSLGGYTF

len: 13
d_gene: -
v_gene: TRBV11-2
j_gene: TRBJ2-1
abundance: -
CDR3nt: TGTGCCAGCAGCTTTGTTTCGGGGGATGAGCAGTTCTTC
CDR3aa: CASSFVSGDEQFF

len: 13
d_gene: TRBD1
v_gene: TRBV6-5
j_gene: TRBJ1-2
abundance: -
CDR3nt: TGTGCCAGCAGTCCGGACAGGGGGTATGGCTACACCTTC
CDR3aa: CASSPDRGYGYTF

len: 13
d_gene: TRBD2
v_gene: TRBV7-2
j_gene: TRBJ2-7
abundance: -
CDR3nt: TGTGCCAGCAGCTTAGCGGGGAGGGTCGAGCAGTACTTC
CDR3aa: CASSLAGRVEQYF

len: 14
d_gene: -
v_gene: TRBV4-3
j_gene: TRBJ1-1
abundance: once
CDR3nt: TGCGCCAGCAGCCCGCTGGGAGGGAACACTGAAGCTTTCTTT
CDR3aa: CASSPLGGNTEAFF

len: 16
d_gene: TRBD1
v_gene: TRBV25-1
j_gene: TRBJ2-5
abundance: -
CDR3nt: TGTGCCAGTACTAAAACGAAGGGGGCTTACCAAGAGACCCAGTACTTC
CDR3aa: CASTKTKGAYQETQYF

len: 14
d_gene: -
v_gene: TRBV4-2
j_gene: TRBJ1-2
abundance: -
CDR3nt: TGTGCCAGCAGCCAAGGAACAGGCCCCTATGGCTACACCTTC
CDR3aa: CASSQGTGPYGYTF

len: 16
d_gene: -
v_gene: TRBV19
j_gene: TRBJ2-1
abundance: -
CDR3nt: TGTGCCAGTAGTACCTCCACCGGGTCCTGGTACAATGAGCAGTTCTTC
CDR3aa: CASSTSTGSWYNEQFF

len: 17
d_gene: TRBD1
v_gene: TRBV2
j_gene: TRBJ2-1
abundance: once
CDR3nt: TGTGCCAGCAAGATACAGGGGGCTCTAAGCTCCTACAATGAGCAGTTCTTC
CDR3aa: CASKIQGALSSYNEQFF

len: 16
d_gene: -
v_gene: TRBV2
j_gene: TRBJ1-2
abundance: -
CDR3nt: TGTGCCAGCGTGCTATGGACTGCCGTATCTAACTATGGCTACACCTTC
CDR3aa: CASVLWTAVSNYGYTF

len: 16
d_gene: -
v_gene: TRBV5-8
j_gene: TRBJ1-5
abundance: -
CDR3nt: TGTGCCAGCAGCTTCAATTCGGGACACCTCAATCAGCCCCAGCATTTT
CDR3aa: CASSFNSGHLNQPQHF

len: 14
d_gene: TRBD1
v_gene: TRBV9
j_gene: TRBJ2-2
abundance: -
CDR3nt: TGTGCCAGCAGCGGGAAGGGGGCCTTGGGAGAGCTGTTTTTT
CDR3aa: CASSGKGALGELFF

len: 13
d_gene: -
v_gene: TRBV30
j_gene: TRBJ1-5
abundance: -
CDR3nt: TGTGCCTGGAGCGGGCAGGGTACGGGGCCCCAGCATTTT
CDR3aa: CAWSGQGTGPQHF

len: 13
d_gene: -
v_gene: TRBV11-1
j_gene: TRBJ2-7
abundance: once
CDR3nt: TGTGCCAGCAGCTTAGAGGGGGACCAGGAGCAGTACTTC
CDR3aa: CASSLEGDQEQYF

len: 15
d_gene: TRBD1
v_gene: TRBV19
j_gene: TRBJ1-2
abundance: -
CDR3nt: TGTGCCAGTACCATTGACAGGGAAGTTAGCGATGGCTACACCTTC
CDR3aa: CASTIDREVSDGYTF

len: 13
d_gene: TRBD1
v_gene: TRBV19
j_gene: TRBJ1-1
abundance: -
CDR3nt: TGTGCCAGTAGTCAAGGGACAGGGTTCGGGGCTTTCTTT
CDR3aa: CASSQGTGFGAFF

len: 13
d_gene: -
v_gene: TRBV29-1
j_gene: TRBJ2-1
abundance: -
CDR3nt: TGCAGCGTTTACCGCTCTATCCCCCATGAGCAGTTCTTC
CDR3aa: CSVYRSIPHEQFF

len: 15
d_gene: -
v_gene: TRBV9
j_gene: TRBJ1-1
abundance: -
CDR3nt: TGTGCCAGCACCCCGGGGGGAGGGGTTAACACTGAAGCTTTCTTT
CDR3aa: CASTPGGGVNTEAFF

len: 14
d_gene: -
v_gene: TRBV7-6
j_gene: TRBJ2-5
abundance: -
CDR3nt: TGTGCCAGCAGCACCCGACAGGCCCAAGAGACCCAGTACTTC
CDR3aa: CASSTRQAQETQYF

len: 17
d_gene: -
v_gene: TRBV12-5
j_gene: TRBJ2-5
abundance: -
CDR3nt: TGTGCTAGTGGCCAACCCTCCCGGGGAACCTCGCGGGAGACCCAGTACTTC
CDR3aa: CASGQPSRGTSRETQYF

len: 14
d_gene: -
v_gene: TRBV7-9
j_gene: TRBJ1-2
abundance: -
CDR3nt: TGTGCCAGCAGCTTAGAGGCGGGGGCATATGACTACACCTTC
CDR3aa: CASSLEAGAYDYTF

len: 15
d_gene: TRBD1
v_gene: TRBV5-4
j_gene: TRBJ1-1
abundance: -
CDR3nt: TGTGCCAGCAGCTCCAGAGGGGACAGGTACACTGAAGCTTTCTTT
CDR3aa: CASSSRGDRYTEAFF

len: 15
d_gene: -
v_gene: TRBV5-8
j_gene: TRBJ1-1
abundance: once
CDR3nt: TGTGCCAGCAGCTTGGGACAGGATCTTAACACTGAAGCTTTCTTT
CDR3aa: CASSLGQDLNTEAFF

len: 13
d_gene: -
v_gene: TRBV12-3/TRBV12-4
j_gene: TRBJ2-2
abundance: -
CDR3nt: TGTGCCAGCAGAGCGACAGCCACCGGGGAGCTGTTTTTT
CDR3aa: CASRATATGELFF

len: 10
d_gene: -
v_gene: TRBV25-1
j_gene: TRBJ1-2
abundance: once
CDR3nt: TGCGAAACACCTAACTATGGCTACACCTTC
CDR3aa: CETPNYGYTF

len: 12
d_gene: -
v_gene: TRBV18
j_gene: TRBJ2-1
abundance: -
CDR3nt: TGTGCCAGCTCACCCAGGGGGGACGAGCAGTTCTTC
CDR3aa: CASSPRGDEQFF

len: 15
d_gene: TRBD1
v_gene: TRBV5-1
j_gene: TRBJ1-6
abundance: -
CDR3nt: TGCGCCAGCAGCCAGACAGGGGCAGTAGGGTCACCCCTCCACTTT
CDR3aa: CASSQTGAVGSPLHF

len: 14
d_gene: TRBD1
v_gene: TRBV7-2
j_gene: TRBJ1-2
abundance: -
CDR3nt: TGTGCCAGCGCCAAGGAGGGGGCCGTCGAAGGCTACACCTTC
CDR3aa: CASAKEGAVEGYTF

len: 14
d_gene: -
v_gene: TRBV19
j_gene: TRBJ1-1
abundance: -
CDR3nt: TGTGCCAGTACCCGCGGGCGGATGAACACTGAAGCTTTCTTT
CDR3aa: CASTRGRMNTEAFF

len: 17
d_gene: -
v_gene: TRBV11-2
j_gene: TRBJ2-7
abundance: few
CDR3nt: TGTGCCAGCAGCTTGTCCCCCTTAGCGGAACTTGCCTACGAGCAGTACTTC
CDR3aa: CASSLSPLAELAYEQYF

len: 13
d_gene: -
v_gene: TRBV2
j_gene: TRBJ1-1
abundance: once
CDR3nt: TGTGCCAGCGCCCTGCAAGGGGACACTGAAGCTTTCTTT
CDR3aa: CASALQGDTEAFF

len: 13
d_gene: -
v_gene: TRBV24-1
j_gene: TRBJ1-2
abundance: once
CDR3nt: TGTGCCACCAGTGGGGGCTCGGGCTATGGCTACACCTTC
CDR3aa: CATSGGSGYGYTF

len: 17
d_gene: TRBD2
v_gene: TRBV11-2
j_gene: TRBJ2-3
abundance: once
CDR3nt: TGTGCCAGCAGCCTCCACCTTAGCGGGGGGTACACAGATACGCAGTATTTT
CDR3aa: CASSLHLSGGYTDTQYF

len: 15
d_gene: TRBD2
v_gene: TRBV15
j_gene: TRBJ2-3
abundance: -
CDR3nt: TGTGCCACCAGTTGGGCGGGGGGTACTTCGAATACGCAGTATTTT
CDR3aa: CATSWAGGTSNTQYF